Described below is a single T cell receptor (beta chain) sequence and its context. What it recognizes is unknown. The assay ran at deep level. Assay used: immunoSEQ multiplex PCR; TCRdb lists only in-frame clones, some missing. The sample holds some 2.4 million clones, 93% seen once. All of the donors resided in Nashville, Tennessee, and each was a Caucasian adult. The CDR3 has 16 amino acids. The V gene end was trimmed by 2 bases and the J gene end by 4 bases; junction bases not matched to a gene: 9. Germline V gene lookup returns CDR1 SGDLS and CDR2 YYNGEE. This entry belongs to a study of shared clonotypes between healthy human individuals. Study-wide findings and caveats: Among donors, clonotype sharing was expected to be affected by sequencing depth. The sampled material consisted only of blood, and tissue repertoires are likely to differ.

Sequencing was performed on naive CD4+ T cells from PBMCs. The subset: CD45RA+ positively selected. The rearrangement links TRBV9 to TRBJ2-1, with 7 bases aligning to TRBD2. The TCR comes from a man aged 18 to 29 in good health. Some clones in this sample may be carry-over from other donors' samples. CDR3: CASSVQEGGRYNEQFF. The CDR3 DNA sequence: TGTGCCAGCAGCGTCCAGGAGGGAGGGAGGTACAATGAGCAGTTCTTC.